This T cell receptor (beta chain) was sequenced in a study of graft-versus-host responses after intestinal transplantation (dated by TCRdb to the early 2020s). Background for the entire study: The transplants that recipients got were multivisceral, liver-intestinal, or isolated intestinal. Alloreactive clones were identified by sequencing pre-transplant mixed lymphocyte reaction products and comparing them with unstimulated pre-transplant donor and recipient T cells. A cohort of 24 intestinal transplant recipients, including one retransplant, was enrolled, and a few patients lacking pretransplant specimens were excluded. After intestinal transplantation, graft-versus-host and host-versus-graft alloreactive T cell clones were followed in the graft, circulation and bone marrow using bulk TCR-beta CDR3 sequencing. Samples from a few later patients were sequenced in-house on an Illumina MiSeq with MiXCR processing rather than by the commercial service. Donor T cell macrochimerism was defined as a peak of at least 4% donor T cells among recipient peripheral blood mononuclear cells. Anti-thymocyte globulin induction was given to all recipients, followed by maintenance tacrolimus and steroids for two to three years.

The CDR3 holds 17 amino acids from the cysteine to the phenylalanine. Here the CDR3 DNA is all that survives: 51 bases in frame from base 1. CDR1 and CDR2 are read off the germline V gene as SGHTA and FQGNSA. The germline V end is reduced by 3 bases and the J end by 6 bases; junction bases left unmatched: 11. This clone was picked up one time. Its antigen target is currently unknown. No much larger clone is present one base from it, and per-base qualities are unavailable. Libraries were constructed by the immunoSEQ multiplex PCR assay. For most patients, genomic DNA was isolated with the Qiagen DNeasy Blood and Tissue Kit and sent frozen to Adaptive Biotechnologies for TCR sequencing. For most patients, genomic DNA was subjected to high-throughput TCR-beta CDR3 sequencing by Adaptive Biotechnologies. In the original analysis: TCR sequencing data for 15 to 20 patients were retrieved from Adaptive's ImmunoSEQ software; three other patients were processed with MiXCR and VDJtools. To correct CD4 versus CD8 sorting errors, any sequence found in both subsets at a frequency ratio below 5:1 was removed. CDR3 nucleotide sequences shared between donor and recipient were removed because their origin could not be assigned. To count as alloreactive, a clone needed at least 2-fold expansion over unstimulated cells and a minimum CFSE-low frequency of 0.002% (template counts) or 0.001% (read counts). A clone was considered mappable if detected in the sequenced pre-transplant spleen, lymph node, or MLR CFSE-low populations of the donor or recipient. Cumulative frequency of alloreactive clones was calculated as a percentage of all sequences weighted by copy number. This is the immuneACCESS table as TCRdb keeps it, with only in-frame sequences that have V and J called. A part of the clones is gone; compared with another copy, unresolved V genes explain less than half, and the rest is unexplained. The D gene and trimming were derived from the DNA, and the V and J assignments and clone size from that table. Across this sample there are about 100,000 clones, with roughly nine tenths seen only once. The leading ten clones occupy around 0.2% of the sample.

Explained via the paper, the time point label denotes: cells obtained before transplantation from donor or recipient. CD3+CD4+ and CD3+CD8+ populations were FACS-sorted from unstimulated pre-transplant donor and recipient cells taken from spleen or lymph nodes. Results the study describes overall, beyond this receptor: GvH clones turned up in recipient bone marrow, with some appearing earlier in ileal mucosa or blood, a pattern consistent with an intestinal mucosal origin. In the allografts of patients with donor T cell macrochimerism, GvH to HvG T cell clonal ratios were high. The conclusions were limited by the relatively low number and heterogeneity of the intestinal transplant patients. Early after transplant, peak levels of circulating GvH clones were found to be associated with declines in HvG clones.

The sequence joins TRBV7-2 to TRBJ2-3; 11 central bases correspond to TRBD2. Sequenced here: unstimulated CD4+ T cells sorted from spleen or lymph node cells, sampled before transplant. The receptor was derived from a human donor who was the organ donor for an intestinal transplant. The encoded CDR3 is CASSLLAGGRYADTQYF. Here is the DNA: TGTGCCAGCAGCTTGCTAGCGGGGGGCCGTTATGCGGATACGCAGTATTTT.